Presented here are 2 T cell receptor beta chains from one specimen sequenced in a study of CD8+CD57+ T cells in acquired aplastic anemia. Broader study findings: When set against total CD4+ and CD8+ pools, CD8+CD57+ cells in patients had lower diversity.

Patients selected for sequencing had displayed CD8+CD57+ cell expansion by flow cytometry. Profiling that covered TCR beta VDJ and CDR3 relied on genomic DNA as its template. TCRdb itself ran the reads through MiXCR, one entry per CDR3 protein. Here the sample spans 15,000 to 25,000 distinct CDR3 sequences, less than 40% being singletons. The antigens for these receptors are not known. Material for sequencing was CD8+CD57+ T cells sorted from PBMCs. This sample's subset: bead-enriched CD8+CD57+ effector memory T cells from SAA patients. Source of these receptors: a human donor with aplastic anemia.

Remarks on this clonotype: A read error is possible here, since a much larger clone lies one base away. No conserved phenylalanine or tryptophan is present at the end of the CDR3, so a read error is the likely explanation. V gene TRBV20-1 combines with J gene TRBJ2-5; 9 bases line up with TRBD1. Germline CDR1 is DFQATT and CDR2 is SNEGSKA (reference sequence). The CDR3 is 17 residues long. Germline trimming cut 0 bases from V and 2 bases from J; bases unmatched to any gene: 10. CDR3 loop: CSARDVSGQGVQETQYL. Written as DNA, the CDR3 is TGCAGTGCTAGAGATGTTTCGGGACAGGGAGTGCAAGAGACCCAGTACCTC.

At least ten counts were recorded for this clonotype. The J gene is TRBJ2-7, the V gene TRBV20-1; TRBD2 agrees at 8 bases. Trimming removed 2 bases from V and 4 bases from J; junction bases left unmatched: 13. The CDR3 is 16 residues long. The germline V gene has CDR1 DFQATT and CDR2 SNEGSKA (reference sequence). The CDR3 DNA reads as TGCAGTGCTAGACAAGACAGCGGGAGTCCGGTATACGAGCAGTACTTC. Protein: CSARQDSGSPVYEQYF.